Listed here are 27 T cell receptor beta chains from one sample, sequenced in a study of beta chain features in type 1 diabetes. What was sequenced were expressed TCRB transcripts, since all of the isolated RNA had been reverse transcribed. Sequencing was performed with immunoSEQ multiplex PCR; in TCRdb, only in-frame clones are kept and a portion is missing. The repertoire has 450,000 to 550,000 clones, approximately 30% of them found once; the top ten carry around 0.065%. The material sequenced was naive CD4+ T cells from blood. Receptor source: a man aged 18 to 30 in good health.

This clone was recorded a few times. CDR3 sequence: CASSLASETQYF. The CDR3 DNA follows: TGTGCCAGCAGCTTAGCCTCCGAGACCCAGTACTTC. V usage is TRBV7-9 and J usage is TRBJ2-5; D uncertain. CDR1 is SEHNR and CDR2 is FQNEAQ in the germline V gene (reference sequence). This CDR3 is built from 12 residues. V gave up 0 bases and J gave up 5 bases, with 4 bases separating them.

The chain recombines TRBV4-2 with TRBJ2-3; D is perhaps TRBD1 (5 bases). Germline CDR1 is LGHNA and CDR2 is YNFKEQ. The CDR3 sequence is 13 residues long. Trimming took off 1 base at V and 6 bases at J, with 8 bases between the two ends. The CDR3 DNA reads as TGTGCCAGCAGCCAAGTTTCAGGGGATACGCAGTATTTT. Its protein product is CASSQVSGDTQYF.

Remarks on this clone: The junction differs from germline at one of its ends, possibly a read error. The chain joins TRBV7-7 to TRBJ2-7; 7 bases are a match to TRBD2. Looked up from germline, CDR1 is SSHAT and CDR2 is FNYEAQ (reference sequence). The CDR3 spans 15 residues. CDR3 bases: TGTGCTAGCAGCTTAGGGGCTAGCGGATCCTACGAGCAGTACTTC. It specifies CASSLGASGSYEQYF.

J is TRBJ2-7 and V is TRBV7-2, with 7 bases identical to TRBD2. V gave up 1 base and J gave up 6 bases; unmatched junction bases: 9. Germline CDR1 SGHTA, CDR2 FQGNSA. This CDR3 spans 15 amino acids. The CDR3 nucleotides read TGTGCCAGCAGCTTAGTTGCGGGAGAGTTTAGCGAGCAGTACTTC. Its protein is CASSLVAGEFSEQYF. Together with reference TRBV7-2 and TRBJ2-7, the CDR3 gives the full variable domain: GAGVSQSPSNKVTEKGKDVELRCDPISGHTALYWYRQSLGQGLEFLIYFQGNSAPDKSGLPSDRFSAERTGGSVSTLTIQRTQQEDSAVYLCASSLVAGEFSEQYFGPGTRLTVT.

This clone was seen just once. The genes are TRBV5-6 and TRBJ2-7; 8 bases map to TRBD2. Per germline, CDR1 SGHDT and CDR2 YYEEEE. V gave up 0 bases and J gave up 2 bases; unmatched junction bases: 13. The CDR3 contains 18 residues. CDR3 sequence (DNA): TGTGCCAGCAGCTTGGCCGTCGGGCTAGCGGGTGCCACCTACGAGCAGTACTTC. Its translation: CASSLAVGLAGATYEQYF. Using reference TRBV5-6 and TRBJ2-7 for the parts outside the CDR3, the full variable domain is DAGVTQSPTHLIKTRGQQVTLRCSPKSGHDTVSWYQQALGQGPQFIFQYYEEEERQRGNFPDRFSGHQFPNYSSELNVNALLLGDSALYLCASSLAVGLAGATYEQYFGPGTRLTVT.

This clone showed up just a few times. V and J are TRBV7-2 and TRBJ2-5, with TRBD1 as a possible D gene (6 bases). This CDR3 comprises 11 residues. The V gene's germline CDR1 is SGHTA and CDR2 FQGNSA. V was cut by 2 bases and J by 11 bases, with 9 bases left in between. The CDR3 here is CASSLRGSQYF. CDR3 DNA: TGTGCCAGCAGCTTAAGGGGGTCTCAGTACTTC.

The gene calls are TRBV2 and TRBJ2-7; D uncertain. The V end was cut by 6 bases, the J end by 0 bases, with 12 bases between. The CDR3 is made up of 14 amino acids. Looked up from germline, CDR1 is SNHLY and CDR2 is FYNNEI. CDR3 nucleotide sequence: TGTGCCAGCAGAGATGGCGAATTCTCCTACGAGCAGTACTTC. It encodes CASRDGEFSYEQYF.

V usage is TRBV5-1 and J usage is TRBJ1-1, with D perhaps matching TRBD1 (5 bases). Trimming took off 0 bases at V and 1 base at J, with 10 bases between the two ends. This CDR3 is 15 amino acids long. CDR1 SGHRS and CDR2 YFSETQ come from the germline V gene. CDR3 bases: TGCGCCAGCAGCTTGGTGGCAGGGACGAACACTGAAGCTTTCTTT. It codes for CASSLVAGTNTEAFF.

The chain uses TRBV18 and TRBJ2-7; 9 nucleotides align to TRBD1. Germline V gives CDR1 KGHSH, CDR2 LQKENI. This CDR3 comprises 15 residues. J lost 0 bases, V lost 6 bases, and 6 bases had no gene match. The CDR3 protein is CASSLDRGSSYEQYF. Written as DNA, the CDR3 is TGTGCCAGCTCCCTCGACAGGGGGAGCTCCTACGAGCAGTACTTC.

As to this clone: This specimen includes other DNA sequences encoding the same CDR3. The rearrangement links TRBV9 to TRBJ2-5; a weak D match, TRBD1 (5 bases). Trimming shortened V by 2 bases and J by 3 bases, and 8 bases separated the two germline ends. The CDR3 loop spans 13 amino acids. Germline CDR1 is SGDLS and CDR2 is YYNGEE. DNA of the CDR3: TGTGCCAGCAGCGTGGGGCCGGAAGAGACCCAGTACTTC. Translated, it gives CASSVGPEETQYF.

The CDR3 coding sequence is TGTGCCAGCCGAGCCGACTACCTCAATGAGCAGTTCTTC. Its protein is CASRADYLNEQFF. The chain recombines TRBV13 with TRBJ2-1; perhaps TRBD2 as D (5 bases). The CDR3 contains 13 residues. Trimming removed 8 bases from V and 6 bases from J, with 14 bases in between. Germline V gene data show CDR1 as PRHDT and CDR2 as FYEKMQ (reference sequence).

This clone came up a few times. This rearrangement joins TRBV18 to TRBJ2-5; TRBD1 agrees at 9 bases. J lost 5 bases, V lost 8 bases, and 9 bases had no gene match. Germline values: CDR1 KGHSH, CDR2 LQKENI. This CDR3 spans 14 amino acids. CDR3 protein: CASGPQGARETQYF. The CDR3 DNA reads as TGTGCCAGCGGGCCACAGGGGGCCCGGGAGACCCAGTACTTC.

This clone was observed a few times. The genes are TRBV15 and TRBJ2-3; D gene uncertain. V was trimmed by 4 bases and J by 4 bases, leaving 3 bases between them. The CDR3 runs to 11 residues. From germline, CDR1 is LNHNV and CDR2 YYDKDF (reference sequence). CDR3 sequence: CATSKSDTQYF. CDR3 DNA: TGTGCCACCAGCAAATCAGATACGCAGTATTTT.

The chain's CDR3 is CASRSGEVAKNIQYF. CDR3 sequence (DNA): TGTGCCAGCAGGTCGGGGGAGGTGGCCAAAAACATTCAGTACTTC. The chain is built from TRBV28 and TRBJ2-4; D is possibly TRBD2 (6 bases). Germline CDR1 MDHEN, CDR2 SYDVKM. Trimming left V 6 bases short and J 1 base short, with 13 bases between. CDR3 size: 15 residues. The whole variable domain, remainder taken from reference TRBV28 and TRBJ2-4, is DVKVTQSSRYLVKRTGEKVFLECVQDMDHENMFWYRQDPGLGLRLIYFSYDVKMKEKGDIPEGYSVSREKKERFSLILESASTNQTSMYLCASRSGEVAKNIQYFGAGTRLSVL.

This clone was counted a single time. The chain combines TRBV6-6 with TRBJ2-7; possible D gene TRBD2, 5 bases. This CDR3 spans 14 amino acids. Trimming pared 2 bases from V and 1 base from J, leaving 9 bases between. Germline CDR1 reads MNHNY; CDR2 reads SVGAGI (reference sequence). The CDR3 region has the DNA TGTGCCAGCAGTTACGGACTCCGGTCCTACGAGCAGTACTTC. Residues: CASSYGLRSYEQYF.

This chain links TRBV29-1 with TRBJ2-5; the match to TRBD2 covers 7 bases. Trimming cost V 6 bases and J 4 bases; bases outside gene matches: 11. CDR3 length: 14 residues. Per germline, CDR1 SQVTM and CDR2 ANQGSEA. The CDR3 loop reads CSVAISGQAETQYF. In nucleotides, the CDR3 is TGCAGCGTGGCTATTAGCGGGCAGGCAGAGACCCAGTACTTC.

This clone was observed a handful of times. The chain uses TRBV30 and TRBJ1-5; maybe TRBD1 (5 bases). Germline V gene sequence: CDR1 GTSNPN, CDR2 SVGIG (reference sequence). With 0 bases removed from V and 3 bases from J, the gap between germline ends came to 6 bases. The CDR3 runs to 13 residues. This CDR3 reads CAWSVQVNQPQHF. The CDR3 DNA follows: TGTGCCTGGAGTGTACAGGTCAATCAGCCCCAGCATTTT.

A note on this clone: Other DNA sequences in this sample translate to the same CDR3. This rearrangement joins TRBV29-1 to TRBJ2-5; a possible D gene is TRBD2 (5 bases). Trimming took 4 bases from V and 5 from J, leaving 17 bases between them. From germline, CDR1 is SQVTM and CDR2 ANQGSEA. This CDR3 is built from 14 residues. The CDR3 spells CSVARGAGGETQYF. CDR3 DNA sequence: TGCAGCGTTGCTAGAGGAGCCGGCGGGGAGACCCAGTACTTC.

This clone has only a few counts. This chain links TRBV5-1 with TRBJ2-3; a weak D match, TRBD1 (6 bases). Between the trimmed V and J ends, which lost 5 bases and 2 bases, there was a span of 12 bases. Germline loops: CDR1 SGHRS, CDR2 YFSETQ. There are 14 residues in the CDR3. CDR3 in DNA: TGCGCCAGCAGAGGAGGACAGATCACAGATACGCAGTATTTT. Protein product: CASRGGQITDTQYF. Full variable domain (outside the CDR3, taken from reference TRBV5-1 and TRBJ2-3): KAGVTQTPRYLIKTRGQQVTLSCSPISGHRSVSWYQQTPGQGLQFLFEYFSETQRNKGNFPGRFSGRQFSNSRSEMNVSTLELGDSALYLCASRGGQITDTQYFGPGTRLTVL.

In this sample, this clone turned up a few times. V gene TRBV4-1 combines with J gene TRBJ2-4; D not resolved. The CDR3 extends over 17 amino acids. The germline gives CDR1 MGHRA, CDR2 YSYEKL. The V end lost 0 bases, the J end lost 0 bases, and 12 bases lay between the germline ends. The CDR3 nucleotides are TGCGCCAGCAGCCAAGATAGGAGCAATATAGCCAAAAACATTCAGTACTTC. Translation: CASSQDRSNIAKNIQYF.

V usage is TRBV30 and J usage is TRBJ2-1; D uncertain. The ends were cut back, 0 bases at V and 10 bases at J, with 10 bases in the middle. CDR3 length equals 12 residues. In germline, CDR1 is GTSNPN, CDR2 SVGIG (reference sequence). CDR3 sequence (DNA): TGTGCCTGGAGTGTAGGGCCCTTGGAGCAGTTCTTC. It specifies CAWSVGPLEQFF.

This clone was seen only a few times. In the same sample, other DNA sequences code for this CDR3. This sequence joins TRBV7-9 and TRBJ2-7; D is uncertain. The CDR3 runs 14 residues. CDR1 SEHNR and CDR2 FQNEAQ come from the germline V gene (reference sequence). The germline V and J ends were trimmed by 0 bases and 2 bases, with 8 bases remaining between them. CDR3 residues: CASSLALAAYEQYF. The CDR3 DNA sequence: TGTGCCAGCAGCTTAGCTTTAGCTGCCTACGAGCAGTACTTC.

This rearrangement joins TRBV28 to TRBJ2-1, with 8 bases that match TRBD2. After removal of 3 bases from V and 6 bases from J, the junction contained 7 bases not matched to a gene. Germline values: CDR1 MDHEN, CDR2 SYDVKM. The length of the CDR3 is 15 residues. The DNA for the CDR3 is TGTGCCAGCAGTTTTCGGAGCGGGAGCCTCAATGAGCAGTTCTTC. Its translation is CASSFRSGSLNEQFF.

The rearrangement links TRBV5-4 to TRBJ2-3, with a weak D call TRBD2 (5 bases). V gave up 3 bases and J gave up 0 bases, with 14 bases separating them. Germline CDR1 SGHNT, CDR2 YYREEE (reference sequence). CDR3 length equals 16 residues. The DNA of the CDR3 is TGTGCCAGCAGCTCCCCCCCAGCGGTTAGCACAGATACGCAGTATTTT. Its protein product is CASSSPPAVSTDTQYF.

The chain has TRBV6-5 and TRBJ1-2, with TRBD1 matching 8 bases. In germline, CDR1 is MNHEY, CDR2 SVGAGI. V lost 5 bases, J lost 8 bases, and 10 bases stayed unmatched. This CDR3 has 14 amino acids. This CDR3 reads CASSRRQGAEGYTF. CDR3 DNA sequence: TGTGCCAGCAGTAGGAGGCAGGGGGCGGAGGGCTACACCTTC.

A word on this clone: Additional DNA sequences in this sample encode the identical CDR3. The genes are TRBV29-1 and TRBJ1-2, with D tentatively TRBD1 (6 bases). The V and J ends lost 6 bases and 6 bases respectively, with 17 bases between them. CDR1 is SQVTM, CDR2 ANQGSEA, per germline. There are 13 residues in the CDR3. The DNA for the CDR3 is TGCAGCGTGTCCGGGCGACAGGACCATGGCTACACCTTC. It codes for CSVSGRQDHGYTF.

The CDR3 loop reads CVESPGQAPNEQFF. The CDR3 bases are TGTGTCGAGTCGCCTGGGCAGGCTCCCAATGAGCAGTTCTTC. The chain recombines TRBV18 with TRBJ2-1; D remains unclear. Germline V CDR1 and CDR2: KGHSH, LQKENI. The CDR3 runs 14 residues.